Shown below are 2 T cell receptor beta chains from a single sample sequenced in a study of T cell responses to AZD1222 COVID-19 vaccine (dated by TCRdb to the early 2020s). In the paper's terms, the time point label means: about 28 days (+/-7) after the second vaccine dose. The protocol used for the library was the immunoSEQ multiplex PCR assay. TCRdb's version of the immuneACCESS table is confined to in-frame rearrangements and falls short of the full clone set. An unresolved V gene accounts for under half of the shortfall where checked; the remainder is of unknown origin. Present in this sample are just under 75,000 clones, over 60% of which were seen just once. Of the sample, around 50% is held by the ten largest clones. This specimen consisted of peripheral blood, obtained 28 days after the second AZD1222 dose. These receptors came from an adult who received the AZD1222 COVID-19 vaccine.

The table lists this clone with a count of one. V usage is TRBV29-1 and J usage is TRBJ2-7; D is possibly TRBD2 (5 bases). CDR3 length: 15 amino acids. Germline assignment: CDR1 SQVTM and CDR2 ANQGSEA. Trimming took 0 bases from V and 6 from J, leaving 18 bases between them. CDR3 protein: CSVEEGRGFLGEQYF. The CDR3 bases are TGCAGCGTTGAAGAGGGGAGAGGGTTCTTAGGCGAGCAGTACTTC.

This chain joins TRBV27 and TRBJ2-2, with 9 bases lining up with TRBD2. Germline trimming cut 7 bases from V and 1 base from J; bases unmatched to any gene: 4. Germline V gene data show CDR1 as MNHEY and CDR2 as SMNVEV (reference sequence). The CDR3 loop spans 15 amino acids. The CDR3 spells CASKFSGRNTGELFF. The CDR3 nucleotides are TGTGCCAGCAAATTTAGCGGGAGGAACACCGGGGAGCTGTTTTTT.